The 28 T cell receptor beta chains listed next were all sequenced from one sample in a study of vaccination effects on CD4 cells after COVID-19. CD4+ T cell isolation took place after approximately 11 days of culture. BNT162b2 vaccine or mRNA-1273 vaccine was given to participants in two doses. Profiled with immunoSEQ multiplex PCR; TCRdb holds only in-frame clones, not every one. Found here are approximately 74,000 clones, around 70% of them singletons; the top ten hold about 2.3%. Their antigen targets remain unknown. Here the sequenced sample was CD4+ T cells from PBMCs cultured without peptide, taken after COVID-19 vaccination. Every receptor here comes from a human donor who received a COVID-19 vaccine.

This chain uses TRBV5-1 with TRBJ2-1; a possible D gene is TRBD2 (5 bases). This CDR3 spans 17 amino acids. Trimming pared 4 bases from V and 0 bases from J, leaving 17 bases between. Per the germline V gene, CDR1 is SGHRS and CDR2 is YFSETQ. The DNA of the CDR3 is TGCGCCAGCAGCGGTGGAGTGGGTCGGGGCTCCTACAATGAGCAGTTCTTC. Encoded protein: CASSGGVGRGSYNEQFF.

The chain employs TRBV28 and TRBJ2-3, with a tentative D call TRBD2 (5 bases). V was shortened by 5 bases and J by 0 bases, with 12 bases between the two germline ends. Per the germline V gene, CDR1 is MDHEN and CDR2 is SYDVKM. The CDR3 runs 15 residues. The DNA of the CDR3 is TGTGCCAGCAGTCCGCGTACGGGGAGCACAGATACGCAGTATTTT. Protein product: CASSPRTGSTDTQYF.

The CDR3 DNA is TGTGCCAGCAGTGAAGCTAACAGGGGAGGTCAGCCCCAGCATTTT. It yields the protein CASSEANRGGQPQHF. This chain uses TRBV6-1 with TRBJ1-5, with 7 bases that match TRBD1. V shed 0 bases and J 6 bases; nucleotides not matched to a gene: 5. The CDR3 runs to 15 residues. CDR1 and CDR2 (germline): MNHNS, SASEGT.

The DNA for the CDR3 is TGTGCCAGAAGCCCAAGACCCCAGGGGAAGCAGTACGTC. Its translation is CARSPRPQGKQYV. The chain uses TRBV5-3 and TRBJ2-7, with a tentative D call TRBD1 (6 bases). Being an ORF, TRBV5-3 has a function that is uncertain. Trimming shortened V by 4 bases and J by 8 bases, and 16 bases separated the two germline ends. The CDR3 consists of 13 residues.

V gene TRBV6-5 combines with J gene TRBJ2-3; 10 bases line up with TRBD1. CDR1 is MNHEY and CDR2 is SVGAGI in the germline V gene. V lost 2 bases and J lost 4; bases outside the gene matches: 3. The CDR3 runs to 15 residues. The CDR3 bases are TGTGCCAGCAGTTACCCGGGACAGGGGTCAGATACGCAGTATTTT. This translates into CASSYPGQGSDTQYF.

The V gene is TRBV19, the J gene TRBJ1-5; 9 bases agree with TRBD1. V was clipped by 5 bases and J by 6 bases; unmatched bases: 5. The CDR3 has 14 amino acids. CDR1 is LNHDA and CDR2 is SQIVND in the germline V gene (reference sequence). This CDR3 reads CASSQQGASQPQHF. The CDR3 DNA reads TGTGCCAGTAGTCAACAGGGGGCGTCTCAGCCCCAGCATTTT. Combining the CDR3 with reference TRBV19 and TRBJ1-5 gives the whole variable domain DGGITQSPKYLFRKEGQNVTLSCEQNLNHDAMYWYRQDPGQGLRLIYYSQIVNDFQKGDIAEGYSVSREKKESFPLTVTSAQKNPTAFYLCASSQQGASQPQHFGDGTRLSIL.

The gene calls are TRBV11-2 and TRBJ2-3, with D uncertain. Germline V gives CDR1 SGHAT, CDR2 FQNNGV. Trimming pared 7 bases from V and 2 bases from J, leaving 10 bases between. This CDR3 has 13 residues. CDR3 residues: CASTRTNTDTQYF. In DNA form, the CDR3 reads TGTGCCAGCACCCGGACCAACACAGATACGCAGTATTTT. The whole variable domain, remainder taken from reference TRBV11-2 and TRBJ2-3, is EAGVAQSPRYKIIEKRQSVAFWCNPISGHATLYWYQQILGQGPKLLIQFQNNGVVDDSQLPKDRFSAERLKGVDSTLKIQPAKLEDSAVYLCASTRTNTDTQYFGPGTRLTVL.

The chain is built from TRBV3-1 (or the pseudogene TRBV3-2) and TRBJ2-3; TRBD1 or TRBD2 may be the D gene (6 bases each). This CDR3 has 14 amino acids. Trimming removed 3 bases at V and 2 bases at J, with 9 bases between. From germline, CDR1 is LGHDT and CDR2 YNNKEL (reference sequence). CDR3 region: CASSHGGHTDTQYF. The CDR3 DNA follows: TGTGCCAGCAGCCATGGGGGGCACACAGATACGCAGTATTTT.

V gene TRBV6-2 or TRBV6-3 combines with J gene TRBJ2-6; 9 positions agree with TRBD1. Unmatched junction bases numbered 9, after V lost 2 bases and J lost 4 bases. CDR1 MNHEY and CDR2 SVGEGT come from the germline V gene. This CDR3 comprises 18 residues. In DNA form, the CDR3 reads TGTGCCAGCAGTTACGTAGGGACAGGGTTCCCCGGGGCCAACGTCCTGACTTTC. Translated: CASSYVGTGFPGANVLTF.

The rearrangement uses TRBV10-1 and TRBJ2-5; 7 positions match TRBD1. With V trimmed by 0 bases and J by 3 bases, 4 bases remained unmatched. CDR1 is WNHNN, CDR2 SYGVQD, per germline (reference sequence). CDR3 size: 15 residues. Here the CDR3 reads CASSESGTDKETQYF. DNA for the CDR3: TGCGCCAGCAGTGAGTCCGGGACAGATAAAGAGACCCAGTACTTC.

The chain carries TRBV29-1 and TRBJ1-4; D possibly corresponds to TRBD1 (5 bases). The germline gives CDR1 SQVTM, CDR2 ANQGSEA. The CDR3 is 13 residues long. The ends were cut back, 7 bases at V and 1 base at J, with 10 bases in the middle. The CDR3 coding sequence is TGCAGCGGGATAGACAGAACTAATGAAAAACTGTTTTTT. Encoded protein: CSGIDRTNEKLFF.

This chain connects TRBV10-2 to TRBJ2-3; weak D call: TRBD2 (6 bases). The germline CDR1 and CDR2 sequences are WSHSY and SAAADI. The CDR3 has 14 residues. V lost 8 bases to trimming and J lost 0 bases, with 12 bases between them. Here the CDR3 reads CASSRGLSTDTQYF. CDR3 DNA sequence: TGCGCCAGCTCGCGGGGCCTTAGCACAGATACGCAGTATTTT.

Only a few counts were recorded for this clone. This chain joins TRBV7-9 and TRBJ1-2; D is unclear. With 4 bases removed from V and 8 bases from J, the gap between germline ends came to 11 bases. This CDR3 has 12 residues. Germline V gives CDR1 SEHNR, CDR2 FQNEAQ (reference sequence). This CDR3 reads CASSSSVGGYTF. The DNA of the CDR3 is TGTGCCAGCAGCTCCTCAGTGGGCGGCTACACCTTC.

The chain joins TRBV10-1 to TRBJ2-1, with 8 bases fitting TRBD2. This CDR3 contains 15 residues. Germline V CDR1 and CDR2: WNHNN, SYGVQD (reference sequence). V lost 5 bases to trimming and J lost 3 bases; unmatched junction nucleotides: 6. CDR3 in amino acids: CASSKGLDLYNEQFF. CDR3 DNA: TGCGCCAGCAGTAAGGGACTAGACCTCTACAATGAGCAGTTCTTC.

CDR3 sequence (DNA): TGTGCCAGCAGCGTATTAGTTCCAGAGAATAGCAATCAGCCCCAGCATTTT. It encodes CASSVLVPENSNQPQHF. This chain links TRBV9 with TRBJ1-5; D is undetermined. CDR3 length: 17 residues. In germline, CDR1 is SGDLS, CDR2 YYNGEE. V lost 1 base to trimming and J lost 0 bases, with 14 bases between them.

The chain is built from TRBV7-2 and TRBJ2-5; D is possibly TRBD2 (6 bases). Germline V gene data show CDR1 as SGHTA and CDR2 as FQGNSA. The CDR3 is 14 residues long. V was clipped by 2 bases and J by 2 bases, with 9 bases between them. The CDR3 region is CASSLLSGQETQYF. In nucleotides, the CDR3 is TGTGCCAGCAGCTTATTGAGCGGGCAAGAGACCCAGTACTTC. Based on the CDR3 plus reference TRBV7-2 and TRBJ2-5, the full variable domain is GAGVSQSPSNKVTEKGKDVELRCDPISGHTALYWYRQSLGQGLEFLIYFQGNSAPDKSGLPSDRFSAERTGGSVSTLTIQRTQQEDSAVYLCASSLLSGQETQYFGPGTRLLVL.

The chain has TRBV2 and TRBJ1-4, with a tentative D call TRBD1 (5 bases). Trimming stripped 2 bases from V and 10 bases from J, with 20 bases between. From germline, CDR1 is SNHLY and CDR2 FYNNEI. CDR3 length equals 16 residues. The CDR3 DNA is TGTGCCAGCAGTGAATCCCCGGGACGTGTCTTCTTAAAACTGTTTTTT. Protein: CASSESPGRVFLKLFF.

The CDR3 DNA follows: TGCAGCGTTACAGGTCAGGAGGGTCAGCCCCAGCATTTT. Its protein product is CSVTGQEGQPQHF. The gene calls are TRBV29-1 and TRBJ1-5; maybe TRBD1 (5 bases). From germline, CDR1 is SQVTM and CDR2 ANQGSEA. This CDR3 contains 13 residues. The V and J ends lost 5 bases and 6 bases respectively, with 14 bases between them.

The chain's CDR3 is CASSQGLAETTGELFF. DNA of the CDR3: TGTGCCAGCAGCCAAGGACTAGCGGAAACCACCGGGGAGCTGTTTTTT. The V call is TRBV4-2, the J call TRBJ2-2; 9 bases fit TRBD2. Germline lookup yields CDR1 LGHNA and CDR2 YNFKEQ. V lost 1 base, J lost 4 bases, and 4 bases stayed unmatched. This CDR3 contains 16 residues.

This rearrangement joins TRBV9 to TRBJ1-2; no reliable D call. The V gene's germline CDR1 is SGDLS and CDR2 YYNGEE. The V gene lost 4 bases and the J gene lost 2 bases, with 6 bases spanning the gap. CDR3 size: 12 residues. CDR3 sequence (DNA): TGTGCCAGCAGCACTACAAACTATGGCTACACCTTC. Encoded protein: CASSTTNYGYTF.

This clone was seen just once. The chain has TRBV27 and TRBJ1-1; D is ambiguous. Per the germline V gene, CDR1 is MNHEY and CDR2 is SMNVEV (reference sequence). The CDR3 covers 14 residues. V dropped 7 bases and J dropped 1 base, with 13 bases sitting between them. The CDR3 here is CASIKLRGNTEAFF. For the CDR3, the DNA is TGTGCCAGCATCAAATTACGGGGGAACACTGAAGCTTTCTTT.

J is TRBJ2-7 and V is TRBV6-1, with TRBD2 identical over 10 bases. CDR1 is MNHNS and CDR2 is SASEGT in the germline V gene. Trimming at V came to 3 bases and at J to 3 bases, leaving 2 bases not matched to a gene. This CDR3 is 14 amino acids long. The CDR3 nucleotides are TGTGCCAGCAGTGATCCTAGCGGGGGCTACGAGCAGTACGTC. Its protein product is CASSDPSGGYEQYV.

This chain joins TRBV2 and TRBJ1-5; no clear D. V was trimmed by 3 bases and J by 5 bases, leaving 8 bases between them. CDR1 is SNHLY and CDR2 is FYNNEI in the germline V gene. This CDR3 region has 13 residues. CDR3 in DNA: TGTGCCAGCAGTGAGGACGACCATCAGCCCCAGCATTTT. This encodes CASSEDDHQPQHF.

This clone is a singleton in its sample. The chain recombines TRBV10-3 with TRBJ2-7; D remains ambiguous. There are 14 residues in the CDR3. The germline V gene encodes CDR1 ENHRY and CDR2 SYGVKD. V lost 0 bases and J lost 4, with 10 bases in between. DNA for the CDR3: TGTGCCATCAGTGAGTCCGGTTCGAGGTACGAGCAGTACGTC. This gives the protein CAISESGSRYEQYV.

This rearrangement joins TRBV4-3 to TRBJ2-3, with D perhaps TRBD1 or TRBD2 (6 bases each). CDR3 length: 17 residues. CDR1 is LGHNA, CDR2 YSLEER, per germline. The V end lost 0 bases, the J end lost 4 bases, and 17 bases lay between the germline ends. The CDR3 nucleotides read TGCGCCAGCAGCCAAGATTTCGGTAGGGGGGTCCCAGATACGCAGTATTTT. Translating it yields CASSQDFGRGVPDTQYF.

The chain recombines TRBV18 with TRBJ2-1; TRBD1 matches at 8 bases. Unmatched junction bases numbered 1, after V lost 5 bases and J lost 4 bases. The CDR3 loop spans 13 amino acids. Germline CDR1 and CDR2: KGHSH and LQKENI. CDR3: CASSGQGYNEQFF. In DNA form, the CDR3 reads TGTGCCAGCTCAGGACAGGGTTACAATGAGCAGTTCTTC.

The chain joins TRBV5-8 to TRBJ2-3; D is ambiguous. The V gene lost 7 bases and the J gene lost 0 bases, with 18 bases spanning the gap. This CDR3 has 16 residues. Germline loops: CDR1 SGHTS, CDR2 YDEGEE. The CDR3 DNA reads TGTGCCAGCCCCTTTCCCCCGGGTATAAGCACAGATACGCAGTATTTT. Its protein is CASPFPPGISTDTQYF.

The CDR3 nucleotides are TGCGCCAGCAGCTTGGTACGGGTAGCGGGGGGGCCGGGGTCCTACAATGAGCAGTTCTTC. It specifies CASSLVRVAGGPGSYNEQFF. The genes are TRBV5-1 and TRBJ2-1; 11 bases are a match to TRBD2. V trimming: 0 bases; J trimming: 1 base; junction bases outside the gene matches: 12. Germline V CDR1 and CDR2: SGHRS, YFSETQ. The length of the CDR3 is 20 residues.